This T cell receptor (beta chain) derives from a study of Graves' ophthalmopathy and Graves' hyperthyroidism. This clonotype was detected many times. Researchers took RNA transcripts and amplified TCR beta CDR3 regions from them. HTBI primers primed a first-round RT-PCR, and a second-round multiplex PCR followed. One entry per CDR3 protein results from TCRdb running MiXCR on the multiplex PCR reads. The profile covers about 700,000 distinct CDR3 sequences, with approximately 39% appearing a single time and under 3.5% taken by the ten largest. V shed 6 bases and J 4 bases; nucleotides not matched to a gene: 9. The CDR3 is made up of 16 amino acids. Germline lookup yields CDR1 SGHVS and CDR2 FQNEAQ.

The chain recombines TRBV7-8 with TRBJ2-2, with 9 nucleotides matching TRBD2. Sequencing was done on a sample of peripheral blood. This TCR was sampled from an adult man with Graves' ophthalmopathy. DNA for the CDR3: TGTGCCAGCAGGTCAGCGGGAGGAGGTTCCACCGGGGAGCTGTTTTTT. It translates to CASRSAGGGSTGELFF.